This passage covers 22 T cell receptor beta chains from one sample sequenced in a study of shared clonotypes between healthy human individuals. The table came from immunoSEQ multiplex PCR; TCRdb's copy has only in-frame clones and leaves some out. The table lists some 2,500,000 clones, approximately 93% of them singletons. Material: naive CD4+ T cells from PBMCs. Subset indicated: CD45RA+ positively selected. These TCRs come from a man aged 18 to 35 in good health. Some clones in this sample may be carry-over from other donors' samples.

This chain connects TRBV9 to TRBJ2-5; maybe TRBD1 (5 bases). The CDR3 length is 14 residues. Germline values: CDR1 SGDLS, CDR2 YYNGEE. The V end lost 2 bases, the J end lost 4 bases, and 12 bases lay between the germline ends. CDR3 region: CASSVAPRAETQYF. In DNA, the CDR3 is TGTGCCAGCAGCGTGGCTCCCAGGGCAGAGACCCAGTACTTC.

This clone was found once. The rearrangement uses TRBV18 and TRBJ2-1; TRBD1 agrees at 12 bases. The germline CDR1 and CDR2 sequences are KGHSH and LQKENI. J lost 7 bases, V lost 6 bases, and 4 bases had no gene match. The length of the CDR3 is 14 residues. DNA for the CDR3: TGTGCCAGCTCGGGGACAGGGGGCCGGAATGAGCAGTTCTTC. Its protein product is CASSGTGGRNEQFF.

The CDR3 sequence is CACRARRETQYF. As DNA, the CDR3 is TGTGCCTGTAGAGCCAGAAGGGAGACCCAGTACTTC. The chain joins TRBV28 to TRBJ2-5; D ambiguous. Looked up from germline, CDR1 is MDHEN and CDR2 is SYDVKM. CDR3 length: 12 residues. V lost 11 bases to trimming and J lost 5 bases, with 15 bases between them.

This clone was counted once. CDR3 loop: CASGETSGSTDTQYF. CDR3 DNA: TGCGCCAGCGGAGAGACTAGCGGGAGTACAGATACGCAGTATTTT. The chain has TRBV5-1 and TRBJ2-3; 12 bases match TRBD2. Germline loops: CDR1 SGHRS, CDR2 YFSETQ. There are 15 residues in the CDR3. Trimming took 7 bases from V and 3 from J; bases not matched to a gene: 6.

Notes on this clone: Other DNA sequences within the sample encode an identical CDR3. The chain joins TRBV5-1 to TRBJ1-2; 8 nucleotides line up with TRBD1. The CDR3 loop spans 14 amino acids. Germline V gene data show CDR1 as SGHRS and CDR2 as YFSETQ. V was clipped by 4 bases and J by 2 bases; unmatched bases: 4. CDR3 amino acids: CASSAGQGNYGYTF. The CDR3 DNA is TGCGCCAGCAGCGCCGGACAGGGAAACTATGGCTACACCTTC.

V and J are TRBV7-9 and TRBJ1-1; D is undetermined. The CDR3 is 13 residues long. Germline lookup yields CDR1 SEHNR and CDR2 FQNEAQ (reference sequence). Trimming took 1 base from V and 6 from J, leaving 9 bases between them. The CDR3 here is CASSLGPYAEAFF. The CDR3 DNA follows: TGTGCCAGCAGCTTAGGGCCCTATGCTGAAGCTTTCTTT.

For this clone: Additional DNA sequences in this sample encode the identical CDR3. V gene TRBV27 combines with J gene TRBJ1-1, with 10 bases matching TRBD1. Germline V gene lookup returns CDR1 MNHEY and CDR2 SMNVEV (reference sequence). This CDR3 has 14 amino acids. The V segment lost 5 bases and the J segment 1 base; nucleotides outside the gene matches: 1. The CDR3 loop is CASSRQGANTEAFF. In nucleotides, the CDR3 is TGTGCCAGCAGTCGACAGGGGGCGAACACTGAAGCTTTCTTT.

The J gene is TRBJ1-2, the V gene TRBV12-1; the table's TRBD1 call for D was not verified on the DNA. TRBV12-1 is labeled a pseudogene. This CDR3 contains 14 residues. CDR3 sequence: CASSFDTANYGYTF. DNA of the CDR3: TGTGCCAGCAGCTTTGATACAGCTAACTATGGCTACACCTTC.

The chain recombines TRBV5-8 with TRBJ1-1; D not resolved. This CDR3 comprises 16 residues. Germline V gives CDR1 SGHTS, CDR2 YDEGEE. Trimming stripped 5 bases from V and 0 bases from J, with 17 bases between. The CDR3 bases are TGTGCCAGCAGACCGAGTACTCAGGCTTTGAACACTGAAGCTTTCTTT. This codes for CASRPSTQALNTEAFF.

The chain employs TRBV10-3 and TRBJ1-2; TRBD1 agrees at 8 bases. From germline, CDR1 is ENHRY and CDR2 SYGVKD. The CDR3 is 13 amino acids. J gave up 4 bases and V 5 bases, and 3 bases lay outside the gene matches. The CDR3 sequence is CAISSGTGYGYTF. CDR3 in DNA: TGTGCCATCAGTTCCGGGACAGGCTATGGCTACACCTTC.

The gene calls are TRBV10-1 and TRBJ2-2, with D uncertain. V was cut by 0 bases and J by 3 bases, with 5 bases left in between. Looked up from germline, CDR1 is WNHNN and CDR2 is SYGVQD (reference sequence). The CDR3 is 14 residues long. The CDR3 sequence is CASSESVDTGELFF. The CDR3 DNA reads TGCGCCAGCAGTGAGTCTGTCGACACCGGGGAGCTGTTTTTT.

The chain employs TRBV11-2 and TRBJ2-5, with D tentatively TRBD1 (5 bases). Germline CDR1 and CDR2: SGHAT and FQNNGV. The CDR3 is 15 residues long. The V end lost 5 bases, the J end lost 1 base, and 14 bases lay between the germline ends. As DNA, the CDR3 is TGTGCCAGCAGCCCCCAGACAGCAAGCCAAGAGACCCAGTACTTC. This codes for CASSPQTASQETQYF.

V is TRBV6-4 and J is TRBJ2-3, with D tentatively TRBD2 (6 bases). The CDR3 covers 14 residues. V was shortened by 6 bases and J by 2 bases, with 12 bases between the two germline ends. CDR1 and CDR2 (germline): MRHNA, SNTAGT. CDR3 protein: CASSPLATTDTQYF. CDR3 bases: TGTGCCAGCAGCCCACTAGCTACCACAGATACGCAGTATTTT.

Remarks on this clone: Other DNA sequences in the same sample also yield this CDR3. The chain uses TRBV5-1 and TRBJ2-1; the match to TRBD2 covers 10 bases. The V gene's germline CDR1 is SGHRS and CDR2 YFSETQ. The trim removed 4 bases at V and 2 bases at J, leaving 6 bases unmatched. The CDR3 has 16 amino acids. The CDR3 loop is CASSPLLAGTYNEQFF. The CDR3 DNA follows: TGCGCCAGCAGCCCCCTACTAGCGGGAACCTACAATGAGCAGTTCTTC.

The CDR3 sequence is CASSRQTDNTDTQYF. As DNA, the CDR3 is TGTGCCAGCTCACGACAGACGGACAACACAGATACGCAGTATTTT. The chain recombines TRBV18 with TRBJ2-3; maybe TRBD1 (5 bases). The V and J ends lost 4 bases and 2 bases respectively, with 13 bases between them. Germline CDR1 is KGHSH and CDR2 is LQKENI. The CDR3 sequence is 15 residues long.

This clone is a singleton in its sample. The V call is TRBV6-5, the J call TRBJ2-2, with 8 bases identical to TRBD1. The length of the CDR3 is 14 residues. Germline CDR1 reads MNHEY; CDR2 reads SVGAGI. V dropped 6 bases and J dropped 5; count of bases not matched to a gene: 5. The CDR3 reads CASSGQGGTGELFF. In DNA form, the CDR3 reads TGTGCCAGCAGCGGACAGGGCGGAACCGGGGAGCTGTTTTTT.

The chain combines TRBV7-3 with TRBJ2-1; D is ambiguous. Germline CDR1 is SGHTA and CDR2 is FQGTGA. The CDR3 consists of 12 residues. Trimming took off 4 bases at V and 5 bases at J, with 6 bases between the two ends. The CDR3 nucleotides read TGTGCCAGCAGCTCCACCCACAATGAGCAGTTCTTC. It is translated as CASSSTHNEQFF.

This clone has only a few counts. The chain employs TRBV30 and TRBJ1-1, with D possibly matching TRBD1 (6 bases). Looked up from germline, CDR1 is GTSNPN and CDR2 is SVGIG (reference sequence). Trimming left V 0 bases short and J 8 bases short, with 16 bases between. This CDR3 is 14 amino acids long. DNA of the CDR3: TGTGCCTGGAGTGTAGGGCAGGGGAGTTCAGAAGCTTTCTTT. Translation: CAWSVGQGSSEAFF.

The rearrangement links TRBV23-1 to TRBJ2-3, with D possibly being TRBD2 (6 bases). TRBV23-1 is an open reading frame, and its role is uncertain. The CDR3 is 18 amino acids. V lost 0 bases and J 5 bases, leaving 21 bases between the germline ends. CDR3 region: CASSQSGGGRVLEDTQYF. The CDR3 nucleotides read TGCGCCAGCAGTCAATCGGGGGGAGGCAGGGTATTAGAAGATACGCAGTATTTT.

With respect to this clone: Other DNA sequences in this sample translate to the same CDR3. The rearrangement uses TRBV7-3 and TRBJ2-1; tentative D call: TRBD2 (5 bases). Germline lookup yields CDR1 SGHTA and CDR2 FQGTGA. Trimming left V 4 bases short and J 4 bases short, with 8 bases between. The CDR3 covers 13 residues. CDR3 amino acids: CASSSGSYNEQFF. Written as DNA, the CDR3 is TGTGCCAGCAGCTCGGGATCTTACAATGAGCAGTTCTTC.

This chain links TRBV5-5 with TRBJ2-1; D call uncertain. This CDR3 region has 12 residues. V lost 2 bases and J 6 bases, leaving 6 bases between the germline ends. CDR1 and CDR2 from the germline V gene are SGHKS and YYEKEE (reference sequence). The CDR3 region is CASSFPSNEQFF. The CDR3 bases are TGTGCCAGCAGCTTCCCCTCCAATGAGCAGTTCTTC.

This clone appeared a single time. The chain recombines TRBV30 with TRBJ1-2; 9 nucleotides agree with TRBD1. The CDR3 consists of 12 residues. CDR1 is GTSNPN and CDR2 is SVGIG in the germline V gene (reference sequence). J lost 8 bases, V lost 4 bases, and 5 bases had no gene match. The CDR3 spells CAWTTGGAGYTF. The DNA for the CDR3 is TGTGCCTGGACCACAGGGGGCGCCGGCTACACCTTC.